The 17 T cell receptor beta chains reported below all come from one sample, sequenced in a study of blood T cell repertoires in COVID-19. Only in-frame clones appear in the TCRdb table, and some are missing; sequencing was by immunoSEQ multiplex PCR. The profile shows under 250,000 clones, around 84% of them singletons. The material sequenced was peripheral blood. The receptors come from a woman between 35 and 50 years old who had recovered from COVID-19.

V is TRBV29-1 and J is TRBJ1-1, with 8 positions matching TRBD1. Germline CDR1 and CDR2: SQVTM and ANQGSEA. The CDR3 is made up of 12 amino acids. V lost 4 bases to trimming and J lost 9 bases; unmatched junction nucleotides: 7. The chain's CDR3 is CSVVDRALKAFF. Written as DNA, the CDR3 is TGCAGCGTTGTGGACAGGGCTTTGAAAGCTTTCTTT.

The CDR3 DNA sequence: TGTGCCAGTAGTTCCTCCCCCGTCGGTGAGCAGTTCTTC. As protein: CASSSSPVGEQFF. This chain links TRBV19 with TRBJ2-1; D remains ambiguous. Trimming removed 5 bases at V and 9 bases at J, with 14 bases between. Germline V gene lookup returns CDR1 LNHDA and CDR2 SQIVND (reference sequence). This CDR3 is built from 13 residues. Combining the CDR3 with reference TRBV19 and TRBJ2-1 gives the whole variable domain DGGITQSPKYLFRKEGQNVTLSCEQNLNHDAMYWYRQDPGQGLRLIYYSQIVNDFQKGDIAEGYSVSREKKESFPLTVTSAQKNPTAFYLCASSSSPVGEQFFGPGTRLTVL.

This chain joins TRBV10-2 and TRBJ2-5; a weak D match, TRBD2 (7 bases). V lost 6 bases and J lost 4, with 12 bases in between. Germline V gives CDR1 WSHSY, CDR2 SAAADI. The CDR3 has 13 amino acids. CDR3 nucleotide sequence: TGCGCCAGCAGACGGGGGGCGGGAGAGACCCAGTACTTC. This translates into CASRRGAGETQYF.

The V gene is TRBV5-1, the J gene TRBJ1-6, with a tentative D call TRBD1 (6 bases). The CDR3 extends over 14 amino acids. The V end lost 0 bases, the J end lost 8 bases, and 9 bases lay between the germline ends. Germline CDR1 is SGHRS and CDR2 is YFSETQ. The CDR3 nucleotides read TGCGCCAGCAGCTTGGTAGGGGGGGATTCACCCCTCCACTTT. It specifies CASSLVGGDSPLHF.

The rearrangement links TRBV28 to TRBJ1-2; unclear D gene. V gave up 6 bases and J gave up 4 bases, with 6 bases separating them. Germline lookup yields CDR1 MDHEN and CDR2 SYDVKM. The CDR3 extends over 11 amino acids. The CDR3 region is CASSQFYGYTF. The CDR3 nucleotides read TGTGCCAGCAGCCAGTTCTATGGCTACACCTTC.

This rearrangement joins TRBV6-5 to TRBJ2-7; 7 bases are shared with TRBD1. Germline values: CDR1 MNHEY, CDR2 SVGAGI. The CDR3 length is 14 residues. Germline trimming cut 5 bases from V and 0 bases from J; bases unmatched to any gene: 4. The CDR3 region has the DNA TGTGCCAGCAGTACCCGGGACAGCTCCTACGAGCAGTACTTC. This encodes CASSTRDSSYEQYF.

This clone has just one count. The chain is built from TRBV7-2 and TRBJ2-3; 8 bases agree with TRBD2. The CDR3 runs to 15 residues. V was pared by 3 bases and J by 4 bases, with 6 bases of the junction left unmatched. CDR1 SGHTA and CDR2 FQGNSA come from the germline V gene. The CDR3 nucleotides are TGTGCCAGCAGCTTGACACGGGAGGGATCAGATACGCAGTATTTT. This gives the protein CASSLTREGSDTQYF.

The gene calls are TRBV19 and TRBJ2-1, with D tentatively TRBD1 (6 bases). There are 20 residues in the CDR3. V was pared by 5 bases and J by 7 bases, with 33 bases between. CDR1 is LNHDA, CDR2 SQIVND, per germline (reference sequence). DNA of the CDR3: TGTGCCAGTAGTCATGTGACCGGACAGAGTGTACGGACTTACAAGAATGAGCAGTTCTTC. Translated, it gives CASSHVTGQSVRTYKNEQFF.

This chain uses TRBV7-2 with TRBJ1-2; D is possibly TRBD1 (5 bases). The CDR3 is 14 amino acids. Germline values: CDR1 SGHTA, CDR2 FQGNSA. The V end was cut by 5 bases, the J end by 8 bases, with 18 bases between. DNA for the CDR3: TGTGCCAGCAGCGTCACAGGCCCCGCGGGGGGCTACACCTTC. This gives the protein CASSVTGPAGGYTF.

The genes are TRBV5-1 and TRBJ2-3; TRBD2 matches 10 bases. The CDR3 is 15 amino acids. Germline trimming cut 2 bases from V and 5 bases from J; bases unmatched to any gene: 5. CDR1 and CDR2 from the germline V gene are SGHRS and YFSETQ. In DNA form, the CDR3 reads TGCGCCAGCAGCTTAAGCGGGGGGGATGGAGATACGCAGTATTTT. The encoded protein is CASSLSGGDGDTQYF.

The rearrangement links TRBV12-3 or TRBV12-4 to TRBJ2-1, with no clear D. The CDR3 runs to 13 residues. Between the trimmed V and J ends, which lost 4 bases and 8 bases, there was a span of 12 bases. CDR3 nucleotide sequence: TGTGCCAGCAGTTCGGTAGTATTCGATGAGCAGTTCTTC. This translates into CASSSVVFDEQFF.

The gene calls are TRBV5-6 and TRBJ2-5; 11 bases match TRBD2. Germline V gene lookup returns CDR1 SGHDT and CDR2 YYEEEE. The J segment lost 4 bases and the V segment lost 10 bases, leaving 15 bases of the junction unmatched. The CDR3 spans 16 residues. CDR3 in DNA: TGTGCCGCTTCAAAGTATAGCGGGGGGGCCGGAGAGACCCAGTACTTC. This translates into CAASKYSGGAGETQYF.

This clone was observed once. The V gene is TRBV11-2, the J gene TRBJ2-7; 7 nucleotides line up with TRBD1. J lost 2 bases, V lost 6 bases, and 10 bases had no gene match. Germline V gene data show CDR1 as SGHAT and CDR2 as FQNNGV. CDR3 size: 15 residues. CDR3 nucleotides: TGTGCCAGCAGGCCACCCGGACAGGCGACCTACGAGCAGTACTTC. Its translation: CASRPPGQATYEQYF.

V usage is TRBV14 and J usage is TRBJ2-2, with D maybe TRBD2 (5 bases). This CDR3 region has 13 residues. CDR1 and CDR2 (germline): SGHDN, FVKESK. V was pared by 2 bases and J by 8 bases, with 9 bases between. The CDR3 coding sequence is TGTGCCAGCAGCCAAATCGTAGCGGGGGAGCTGTTTTTT. Protein product: CASSQIVAGELFF.

V usage is TRBV6-5 and J usage is TRBJ1-1, with D tentatively TRBD1 (5 bases). The CDR3 contains 13 residues. Trimming cost V 2 bases and J 4 bases, with 8 bases left between them. Germline V gene lookup returns CDR1 MNHEY and CDR2 SVGAGI. In DNA, the CDR3 is TGTGCCAGCAGTTACGGCCAGGGCACTGAAGCTTTCTTT. This gives the protein CASSYGQGTEAFF.

The chain carries TRBV10-3 and TRBJ2-2, with 9 positions matching TRBD1. V shed 11 bases, J shed 4 bases, and the junction held 8 bases outside the gene matches. CDR1 is ENHRY, CDR2 SYGVKD, per germline. The CDR3 is 14 residues long. CDR3 DNA: TGTGCCGTCACCCCGACAGGGGGCACCGGGGAGCTGTTTTTT. Protein: CAVTPTGGTGELFF.

The chain carries TRBV3-1 (or the pseudogene TRBV3-2) and TRBJ2-2, with 8 bases identical to TRBD2. This CDR3 spans 16 amino acids. The trim removed 4 bases at V and 6 bases at J, leaving 10 bases unmatched. The V gene's germline CDR1 is LGHDT and CDR2 YNNKEL (reference sequence). CDR3 sequence (DNA): TGTGCCAGCAGCCGCTCCGGGACTAGTAGAGCCGGGGAGCTGTTTTTT. Residues: CASSRSGTSRAGELFF.